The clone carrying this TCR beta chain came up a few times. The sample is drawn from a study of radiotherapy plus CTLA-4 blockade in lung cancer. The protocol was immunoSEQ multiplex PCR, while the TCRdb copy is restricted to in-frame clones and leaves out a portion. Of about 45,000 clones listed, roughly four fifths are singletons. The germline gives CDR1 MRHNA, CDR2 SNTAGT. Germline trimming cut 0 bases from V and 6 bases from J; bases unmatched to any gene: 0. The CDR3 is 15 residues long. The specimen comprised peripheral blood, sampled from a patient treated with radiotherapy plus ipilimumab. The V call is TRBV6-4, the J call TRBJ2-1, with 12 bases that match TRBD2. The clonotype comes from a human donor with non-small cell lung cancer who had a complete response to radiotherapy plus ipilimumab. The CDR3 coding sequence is TGTGCCAGCAGTGACTCGACTAGCGGGAGCAATGAGCAGTTCTTC. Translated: CASSDSTSGSNEQFF.